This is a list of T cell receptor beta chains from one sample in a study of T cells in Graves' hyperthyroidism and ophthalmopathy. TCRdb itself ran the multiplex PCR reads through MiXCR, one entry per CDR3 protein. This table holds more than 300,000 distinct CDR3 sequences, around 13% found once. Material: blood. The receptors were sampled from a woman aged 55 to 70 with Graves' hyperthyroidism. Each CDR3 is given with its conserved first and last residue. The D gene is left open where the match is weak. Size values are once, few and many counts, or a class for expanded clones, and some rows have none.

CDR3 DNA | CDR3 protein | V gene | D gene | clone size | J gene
TGTGCCAGCAGCCCCCGGGAAAGCAATCAGCCCCAGCATTTT | CASSPRESNQPQHF | TRBV28 | - | many | TRBJ1-5
TGCAGTGCCAAGGGACATTCGAACACCGGGGAGCTGTTTTTT | CSAKGHSNTGELFF | TRBV20-1 | - | - | TRBJ2-2
TGCGCCAGCAAACCGGGACTAGCGGACAATGAGCAGTTCTTC | CASKPGLADNEQFF | TRBV5-1 | TRBD2 | few | TRBJ2-1
TGCGCCAGCAGCCCCGGGACAGGGGGCCTTCGTGAAAAACTGTTTTTT | CASSPGTGGLREKLFF | TRBV5-1 | TRBD1 | - | TRBJ1-4
TGTGCCAGCGGTGAGAGGGTAGGAAACATTCAGTACTTC | CASGERVGNIQYF | TRBV2 | - | many | TRBJ2-4
TGCAGCGCGTACACAGGAGGGGACGAGCAGTACTTC | CSAYTGGDEQYF | TRBV29-1 | - | many | TRBJ2-7
TGTGCCAGCAGCCCTGGGACAGGGCTGGGCACAGATACGCAGTATTTT | CASSPGTGLGTDTQYF | TRBV28 | TRBD1 | many | TRBJ2-3
TGTGCCACCAGTGATTTGATTGGGGAGGTAAGCAATCAGCCCCAGCATTTT | CATSDLIGEVSNQPQHF | TRBV24-1 | - | few | TRBJ1-5
TGTGCCAGCAGCTCCTGGTCCCAAGAGACCCAGTACTTC | CASSSWSQETQYF | TRBV5-5 | - | many | TRBJ2-5
TGTGCCACCAGTGACCCCTCCAGTATCTCTGGGGCCAACGTCCTGACTTTC | CATSDPSSISGANVLTF | TRBV24-1 | - | - | TRBJ2-6
TGTGCCACCATCTCGGTGGGTACCACCGGGGAGCTGTTTTTT | CATISVGTTGELFF | TRBV10-3 | - | - | TRBJ2-2
TGCAGCGTTGAAGATGTACTAGCGGGAGGCCCCTCCTACAATGAGCAGTTCTTC | CSVEDVLAGGPSYNEQFF | TRBV29-1 | TRBD2 | many | TRBJ2-1
TGTGCCAGCAGTGATGTAGCGGGAGCAGATACGCAGTATTTT | CASSDVAGADTQYF | TRBV2 | TRBD2 | - | TRBJ2-3
TGCAGCGTTCGTGTGACTAGCGGGAAAGAGACCCAGTACTTC | CSVRVTSGKETQYF | TRBV29-1 | TRBD2 | many | TRBJ2-5
TGCGCCAGCAGCCTGGACAGAGTGCCAGATACGCAGTATTTT | CASSLDRVPDTQYF | TRBV5-1 | - | many | TRBJ2-3
TGTGCCAGCAGCCGATCCCGGGACTATCAAGAGACCCAGTACTTC | CASSRSRDYQETQYF | TRBV7-4 | TRBD2 | many | TRBJ2-5
TGTGCCAGCAGTTTATGGTCCATCCGAGGCTACGAGCAGTACTTC | CASSLWSIRGYEQYF | TRBV28 | - | many | TRBJ2-7
TGTGCCAGCACCTCACTGGAGACTACCCCATACGAGCAGTACTTC | CASTSLETTPYEQYF | TRBV28 | - | many | TRBJ2-7
TGTGCCAGTAGAAACGACGGCTCTTACACTGAAGCTTTCTTT | CASRNDGSYTEAFF | TRBV19 | - | many | TRBJ1-1
TGTGCCTGGAGTGACACGGGGGCCGGCTACACCTTC | CAWSDTGAGYTF | TRBV30 | - | many | TRBJ1-2
TGTGCCAGCAGTGCAAGCCCAGGGACAGGGAAGAGTGGCTACACCTTC | CASSASPGTGKSGYTF | TRBV6-1 | TRBD1 | many | TRBJ1-2
TGTGCCAGCAGTTTACACTCAGGGGTTAGCGGGGAGACCCAGTACTTC | CASSLHSGVSGETQYF | TRBV28 | - | - | TRBJ2-5
TGTGCCAGCAGTGTCCGGGGCGGGTACGAGCAGTACTTC | CASSVRGGYEQYF | TRBV2 | - | - | TRBJ2-7
TGTGCCTGGAGGGGTGCAACGACCGCCTACGAGCAGTACTTC | CAWRGATTAYEQYF | TRBV30 | - | many | TRBJ2-7
TGCAGTGCTAGGGCTGGGACAGGGTTAGGTGGCTACACCTTC | CSARAGTGLGGYTF | TRBV20-1 | TRBD1 | - | TRBJ1-2
TGTGCCAGCAGTCACGGACTAGCGGGAGGGATTCTCTACGAGCAGTACTTC | CASSHGLAGGILYEQYF | TRBV6-2/TRBV6-3 | TRBD2 | many | TRBJ2-7
TGTGCTAGTGGGGGGTCCGGCACTGAAGCTTTCTTT | CASGGSGTEAFF | TRBV12-5 | - | - | TRBJ1-1
TGTGCCAGCAGCCAGGGAGGGGCCCCGAGGACTGAAGCTTTCTTT | CASSQGGAPRTEAFF | TRBV14 | - | few | TRBJ1-1
TGTGCCAGCAGTCTCACAGGGGAAGGACAGCCCCAGCATTTT | CASSLTGEGQPQHF | TRBV6-1 | TRBD1 | many | TRBJ1-5
TGTGCCAGCACCCCGGGACTAGCGCTTGGGGGAGATACGCAGTATTTT | CASTPGLALGGDTQYF | TRBV28 | TRBD2 | once | TRBJ2-3
TGTGCCAGCATCCCTTTGGTGGACAGGGCCCAACAGCCCCAGCATTTT | CASIPLVDRAQQPQHF | TRBV28 | TRBD1 | many | TRBJ1-5
TGCAGTGCCAGAATGGGTGAGCAGTTCTTC | CSARMGEQFF | TRBV20-1 | - | many | TRBJ2-1
TGTGCCAGCACGTTGGGCACGGTGAACACTGAAGCTTTCTTT | CASTLGTVNTEAFF | TRBV7-9 | - | many | TRBJ1-1
TGTGCCACTAGGGCTCTAGCAGGATATAACACCGGGGAGCTGTTTTTT | CATRALAGYNTGELFF | TRBV2 | - | many | TRBJ2-2
TGTGCCAGTAGTATTGGACAGGGAGACTATGGCTACACCTTC | CASSIGQGDYGYTF | TRBV19 | TRBD1 | - | TRBJ1-2
TGTGCCAGTAACGAATATAGCAATCAGCCCCAGCATTTT | CASNEYSNQPQHF | TRBV19 | - | few | TRBJ1-5
TGTGCCAGCAGTCTCCGTAGGGCAGAGTCCCTTCCCCTCCACTTT | CASSLRRAESLPLHF | TRBV12-3/TRBV12-4 | - | - | TRBJ1-6
TGTGCCAGCAGTCCCCTTGGTAGCGGGAGTGGGGGGGGCTACGAGCAGTACTTC | CASSPLGSGSGGGYEQYF | TRBV12-3/TRBV12-4 | TRBD2 | few | TRBJ2-7
TGTGCCAGCAGCGCGCAGGGGGGGGGCACTGAAGCTTTCTTT | CASSAQGGGTEAFF | TRBV11-2 | TRBD1 | - | TRBJ1-1
TGTGCCAGCAGTTCCCCCGGGACAGGGTCCTACGAGCAGTACTTC | CASSSPGTGSYEQYF | TRBV12-3/TRBV12-4 | TRBD1 | many | TRBJ2-7
TGTGCCAGCAGCCACCCCCGACCGTCATATAGAGAAGCTTTCTTT | CASSHPRPSYREAFF | TRBV6-1 | - | many | TRBJ1-1
TGCGCCAGCAGGATGCGGACAGGGGGCGAAAATGAAGCTTTCTTT | CASRMRTGGENEAFF | TRBV5-1 | TRBD1 | - | TRBJ1-1
TGCGCCAGCAGCGATTGGGGCGGGGGTGAGCAGTTCTTC | CASSDWGGGEQFF | TRBV5-1 | TRBD2 | - | TRBJ2-1
TGTGCCAGCAGCTTAGAGGTCGCTACGCGGGGCTACACCTTC | CASSLEVATRGYTF | TRBV11-2 | - | medium-sized | TRBJ1-2
TGTGCCAGCAGCCCCCTCCTTCCGGGACAGGGGGGGACTGAAGCTTTCTTT | CASSPLLPGQGGTEAFF | TRBV3-1 | TRBD1 | many | TRBJ1-1
TGTGCCAGCAGTTTATTGGGGCTAGCGAGGCACTCTGGGGCCAACGTCCTGACTTTC | CASSLLGLARHSGANVLTF | TRBV27 | - | - | TRBJ2-6
TGCAGTGCTAGAAGAGGGGGGGACGAGCAGTACTTC | CSARRGGDEQYF | TRBV20-1 | - | few | TRBJ2-7
TGTGCCAGCTCACCACTACGGCTAAACACCGGGGAGCTGTTTTTT | CASSPLRLNTGELFF | TRBV18 | - | - | TRBJ2-2
TGCAGTGCTAGAGATAGCGTGGGATATGAGCAGTTCTTC | CSARDSVGYEQFF | TRBV20-1 | - | many | TRBJ2-1
TGCGCCAGCAGTCCCAGGACTAGCGGGGCAGATACGCAGTATTTT | CASSPRTSGADTQYF | TRBV5-1 | TRBD2 | many | TRBJ2-3
TGTGCCAGCAGTTACAACGCAGATACGCAGTATTTT | CASSYNADTQYF | TRBV6-5 | - | many | TRBJ2-3
TGCAGCGCGCGTAAGGGGCCCGAAAACATTCAGTACTTC | CSARKGPENIQYF | TRBV29-1 | - | - | TRBJ2-4
TGCAGCGTTGTTAAGGGGGCGAGGGAGCAGTACTTC | CSVVKGAREQYF | TRBV29-1 | TRBD1 | - | TRBJ2-7
TGTGCCAGCAGCTTGGGGACTGACGTAGGGTATGGCTACACCTTC | CASSLGTDVGYGYTF | TRBV5-5 | - | many | TRBJ1-2
TGTGCCAGCAGCCGAGCTCAGGGGGCGGGCGCTTTCTTT | CASSRAQGAGAFF | TRBV4-2 | TRBD1 | many | TRBJ1-1